This TCR beta chain was recovered during a study of memory CD4+ T cells and cytomegalovirus serostatus. Original processing notes: After removing out-of-frame reads, under 2.5 million distinct TCRbeta sequences remained. Libraries were prepared by immunoSEQ multiplex PCR; TCRdb keeps only in-frame clonotypes and omits some of them. Clone size and the V and J calls come from that table; the DNA yielded D and trimming. The table shows 50,000 to 70,000 clones, with 70% to 75% occurring only once. Single viable CD3+CD4+CD8-CD45RO+ cells were sorted as the memory CD4+ T cells. Between the trimmed V and J ends, which lost 8 bases and 5 bases, there was a span of 15 bases. There are 13 residues in the CDR3. Germline CDR1 reads MNHNY; CDR2 reads SVGAGI (reference sequence).

The V and J genes are TRBV6-6 and TRBJ2-5; possibly TRBD1 or TRBD2 for D (6 bases each). The sequenced sample consisted of memory CD4+ T cells from blood. This TCR came from an adult in good health and CMV-seropositive. CDR3 sequence (DNA): TGTGCCAGCGTATCGGGGGCCGTGGAGACCCAGTACTTC. Translating it yields CASVSGAVETQYF.